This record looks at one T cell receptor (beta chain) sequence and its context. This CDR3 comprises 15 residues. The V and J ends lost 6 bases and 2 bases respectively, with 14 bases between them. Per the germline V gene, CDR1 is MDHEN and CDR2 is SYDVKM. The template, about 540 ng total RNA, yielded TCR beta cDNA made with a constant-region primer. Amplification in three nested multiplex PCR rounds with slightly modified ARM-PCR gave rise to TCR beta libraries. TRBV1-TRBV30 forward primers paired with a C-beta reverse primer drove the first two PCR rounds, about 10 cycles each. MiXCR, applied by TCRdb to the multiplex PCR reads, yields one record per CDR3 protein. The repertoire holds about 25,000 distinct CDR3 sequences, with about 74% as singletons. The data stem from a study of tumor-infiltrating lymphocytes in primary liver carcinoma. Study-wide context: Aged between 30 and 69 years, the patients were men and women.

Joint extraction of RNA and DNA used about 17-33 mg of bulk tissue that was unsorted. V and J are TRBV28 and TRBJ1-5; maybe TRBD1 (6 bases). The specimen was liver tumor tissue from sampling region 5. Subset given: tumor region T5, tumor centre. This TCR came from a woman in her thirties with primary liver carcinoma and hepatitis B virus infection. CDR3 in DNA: TGTGCCAGCAGGACGGGGGGCAGAGGCAATCAGCCCCAGCATTTT. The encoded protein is CASRTGGRGNQPQHF.